Below, 16 T cell receptor beta chains from the same sample are listed, as sequenced in a study of blood T cells in healthy people across ages. Then a second PCR, running about 6 to 11 cycles, was carried out with a sample-barcoded 5' primer and a J-beta primer mix. TCRdb recomputed calls from the 5' RACE reads with MiXCR, one row per CDR3 protein. The data hold about 640,000 distinct CDR3 sequences, with about 54% observed a single time. Sequencing was performed on blood. The receptors were gathered from a man between 60 and 75 years old in good health.

The chain uses TRBV9 and TRBJ2-4, with D uncertain. Trimming stripped 0 bases from V and 7 bases from J, with 11 bases between. The CDR3 runs 14 residues. Germline V lookup: CDR1 SGDLS, CDR2 YYNGEE. CDR3 residues: CASSVDRVWNIQYF. The CDR3 bases are TGTGCCAGCAGCGTAGACCGGGTATGGAACATTCAGTACTTC.

V gene TRBV7-9 combines with J gene TRBJ2-3; the D gene is possibly TRBD2 (7 bases). The CDR3 is made up of 15 amino acids. Between the trimmed V and J ends, which lost 7 bases and 5 bases, there was a span of 19 bases. Germline CDR1 reads SEHNR; CDR2 reads FQNEAQ (reference sequence). CDR3 protein: CASIWKGGLGDTQYF. The DNA for the CDR3 is TGTGCCAGCATCTGGAAGGGGGGGCTCGGAGATACGCAGTATTTT.

This clonotype was seen only a few times. The V and J genes are TRBV6-5 and TRBJ1-6; no clear D gene. V was cut by 8 bases and J by 8 bases, with 10 bases left in between. The V gene's germline CDR1 is MNHEY and CDR2 SVGAGI. This CDR3 region has 12 residues. The chain's CDR3 is CASGQPDSPLHF. For the CDR3, the DNA is TGTGCCAGCGGGCAACCAGATTCACCCCTCCACTTT.

This sequence joins TRBV20-1 and TRBJ2-2; the match to TRBD1 covers 7 bases. The V gene's germline CDR1 is DFQATT and CDR2 SNEGSKA (reference sequence). The CDR3 length is 16 residues. The trim removed 0 bases at V and 6 bases at J, leaving 10 bases unmatched. In nucleotides, the CDR3 is TGCAGTGCTAGAGATCCCTCTTACGGACAGGCCGGGGAGCTGTTTTTT. As protein: CSARDPSYGQAGELFF.

This clonotype was counted between two and nine times. The V and J genes are TRBV12-3 or TRBV12-4 and TRBJ2-7, with D possibly matching TRBD2 (5 bases). Trimming took 5 bases from V and 4 from J, leaving 18 bases between them. The CDR3 has 15 amino acids. CDR3 in DNA: TGTGCCAGCAGTCCGCGGGTGCACACACCTTACGAGCAGTACTTC. This codes for CASSPRVHTPYEQYF.

This clonotype was picked up a small number of times. The rearrangement links TRBV6-1 to TRBJ2-5, with 9 positions matching TRBD2. Trimming cost V 4 bases and J 4 bases; bases outside gene matches: 4. The CDR3 runs 14 residues. Germline V gene sequence: CDR1 MNHNS, CDR2 SASEGT. This CDR3 reads CASSGGGALETQYF. DNA for the CDR3: TGTGCCAGCAGTGGCGGGGGGGCCCTAGAGACCCAGTACTTC.

The rearrangement uses TRBV20-1 and TRBJ2-7, with TRBD1 identical over 12 bases. The CDR3 consists of 13 residues. Trimming took 5 bases from V and 7 from J; bases not matched to a gene: 6. CDR1 and CDR2 (germline): DFQATT, SNEGSKA (reference sequence). The CDR3: CSAPGTGGGEQYF. For the CDR3, the DNA is TGCAGTGCTCCCGGGACAGGGGGCGGGGAGCAGTACTTC.

This chain uses TRBV6-5 with TRBJ1-1; the match to TRBD1 covers 7 bases. Germline lookup yields CDR1 MNHEY and CDR2 SVGAGI. After removal of 2 bases from V and 3 bases from J, the junction contained 18 bases not matched to a gene. This CDR3 region has 19 residues. In nucleotides, the CDR3 is TGTGCCAGCAGTTACCCCAGCGAAGCCCCCGACAGGGCCTACACTGAAGCTTTCTTT. Encoded protein: CASSYPSEAPDRAYTEAFF.

The genes are TRBV5-1 and TRBJ1-1, with D unclear. The CDR3 sequence is 10 residues long. V dropped 4 bases and J dropped 9 bases, with 7 bases sitting between them. Germline V gene lookup returns CDR1 SGHRS and CDR2 YFSETQ. CDR3 nucleotides: TGCGCCAGCAGCGCTTCTCAAGCTTTCTTT. This translates into CASSASQAFF.

The chain uses TRBV5-4 and TRBJ2-5; 7 bases map to TRBD2. Germline trimming cut 0 bases from V and 4 bases from J; bases unmatched to any gene: 9. Germline-derived CDR1 and CDR2 are SGHNT and YYREEE (reference sequence). The CDR3 consists of 16 residues. DNA of the CDR3: TGTGCCAGCAGCTTGGGGGCTAGCGGAACGCTAGAGACCCAGTACTTC. Translation: CASSLGASGTLETQYF.

The V gene is TRBV5-5, the J gene TRBJ2-5; possibly TRBD2 for D (5 bases). V dropped 0 bases and J dropped 0 bases, with 15 bases sitting between them. Germline V gives CDR1 SGHKS, CDR2 YYEKEE (reference sequence). CDR3 length: 17 residues. This CDR3 reads CASSLVRPTLDQETQYF. The CDR3 DNA reads as TGTGCCAGCAGCTTGGTGCGGCCCACACTAGACCAAGAGACCCAGTACTTC.

The table lists this clonotype with a few counts. The rearrangement links TRBV4-1 to TRBJ1-4; D uncertain. The ends were cut back, 1 base at V and 5 bases at J, with 14 bases in the middle. The CDR3 length is 16 residues. Germline CDR1 reads MGHRA; CDR2 reads YSYEKL. The CDR3 DNA sequence: TGCGCCAGCAGCCAAGCAGGCGGATGGACCAATGAAAAACTGTTTTTT. Translated: CASSQAGGWTNEKLFF.

This clonotype appeared many times. V gene TRBV13 combines with J gene TRBJ2-7; D unresolved. CDR3 length equals 13 residues. With 7 bases removed from V and 7 bases from J, the gap between germline ends came to 17 bases. CDR1 and CDR2 from the germline V gene are PRHDT and FYEKMQ (reference sequence). The CDR3 DNA reads TGTGCCAGCATGGTAGCATCCCTGGGTGAGCAGTACTTC. Amino acid sequence: CASMVASLGEQYF.

V and J are TRBV5-1 and TRBJ1-2; 7 nucleotides align to TRBD1. CDR3 length equals 15 residues. Germline loops: CDR1 SGHRS, CDR2 YFSETQ. V dropped 0 bases and J dropped 8; count of bases not matched to a gene: 10. In DNA form, the CDR3 reads TGCGCCAGCAGCTTGGCCCCTAGGGGGCAGTGGGGCTACACCTTC. Translated: CASSLAPRGQWGYTF.

CDR3 residues: CATGTSGGALTQYF. CDR3 coding DNA: TGTGCCACCGGGACTAGCGGGGGGGCGTTAACCCAGTACTTC. The V call is TRBV10-3, the J call TRBJ2-5, with 16 bases fitting TRBD2. The CDR3 length is 14 residues. Trimming removed 10 bases from V and 8 bases from J; junction bases left unmatched: 7. The V gene's germline CDR1 is ENHRY and CDR2 SYGVKD.

In this sample, this clonotype turned up once. The genes are TRBV29-1 and TRBJ1-4; 8 bases align to TRBD1. This CDR3 comprises 14 residues. V shed 6 bases, J shed 3 bases, and the junction held 6 bases outside the gene matches. CDR1 is SQVTM, CDR2 ANQGSEA, per germline. CDR3 loop: CSVGQGAANEKLFF. In DNA form, the CDR3 reads TGCAGCGTCGGCCAGGGGGCAGCTAATGAAAAACTGTTTTTT.